Listed below are T cell receptor beta chains from one sample, sequenced in a study of long-term antiretroviral therapy in people with HIV. Using immunoSEQ multiplex PCR, the repertoire was profiled, and TCRdb retains in-frame clones only, with some absent. This sample carries approximately 29,000 clones, roughly 85% of them seen once, and the ten largest clones take 10% to 15%. Here the sequenced sample was unsorted PBMCs, taken 1.1 years after starting antiretroviral therapy. These receptors were collected from a man between 18 and 29 years old with HIV. CDR3s include the opening cysteine and the closing phenylalanine or tryptophan. A D gene is named only where the DNA matches it firmly. Clone size appears in some rows only: once, few, many, or a class for an expanded clone.

TGTGCCAGCAGCTTAGAGACAGGAGCTTTCTTT,CASSLETGAFF,TRBJ1-1,11,.,TRBV7-9,.
TGTGCCAGCAGCTCGTACGGCGAGCAGTACTTC,CASSSYGEQYF,TRBJ2-7,11,.,TRBV7-9,few
TGTGCCAGTGGGGCTAGCGGGAGATCAAATGAGCAGTTCTTC,CASGASGRSNEQFF,TRBJ2-1,14,TRBD2,TRBV19,.
TGCGCCAGCAGCCTCCCTGGGGGTTTCAACTATGGCTACACCTTC,CASSLPGGFNYGYTF,TRBJ1-2,15,.,TRBV5-1,once
TGTGCCAGCAGCCAAGCGGGGGGGATGAGCACAGATACGCAGTATTTT,CASSQAGGMSTDTQYF,TRBJ2-3,16,TRBD2,TRBV9,.
TGTGCCAGCAGCCCTCGAGGGACAGGGAGGGCTAGCAATCAGCCCCAGCATTTT,CASSPRGTGRASNQPQHF,TRBJ1-5,18,TRBD1,TRBV7-9,few
TGTGCCAGAAGCTTGTCGTCCTCGGGGTCGCCATCGTCGCGTCGCTCCTACGAGCAGTACTTC,CARSLSSSGSPSSRRSYEQYF,TRBJ2-7,21,.,TRBV5-3,.
TGTGCCAGCAGTTTCGGACTAGCGGGCCTAAGCTCCTACAATGAGCAGTTCTTC,CASSFGLAGLSSYNEQFF,TRBJ2-1,18,TRBD2,TRBV28,.
TGTGCCAGCAGTCTAAGACTAGCGGCCCGCACAGATACGCAGTATTTT,CASSLRLAARTDTQYF,TRBJ2-3,16,TRBD2,TRBV5-4,.
TGTGCCAGCAGTGAAGGGACATCTGGGGCCAACGTCCTGACTTTC,CASSEGTSGANVLTF,TRBJ2-6,15,.,TRBV6-1,.
TGCGCCAGCAGCTTTGCGGGAGTCGGTGAGACCCAGTACTTC,CASSFAGVGETQYF,TRBJ2-5,14,TRBD2,TRBV5-1,.
TGCGCCAGCAGCCAAGTTTGGACAGGGGGCAATTCACCCCTCCACTTT,CASSQVWTGGNSPLHF,TRBJ1-6,16,TRBD1,TRBV4-1,.
TGTGCCTGGACCAGGACAGGTTCGTCTGGAAACACCATATATTTT,CAWTRTGSSGNTIYF,TRBJ1-3,15,TRBD1,TRBV30,.
TGTGCCAGCAGCTTATGGGGCACTCAAGAGACCCAGTACTTC,CASSLWGTQETQYF,TRBJ2-5,14,.,TRBV13,.
TGTGCCAGCAGCCCCAATGGACAGTCGGGTGGCTACACCTTC,CASSPNGQSGGYTF,TRBJ1-2,14,.,TRBV2,.
TGTGCCAGCAGCGCCACCCGTGTGGCTAGCGGCTACAATGAGCAGTTCTTC,CASSATRVASGYNEQFF,TRBJ2-1,17,TRBD2,TRBV9,.
TGTGCCAGCAGCTTAACCGCGGGGGGTGGCTCCTACGAGCAGTACTTC,CASSLTAGGGSYEQYF,TRBJ2-7,16,TRBD2,TRBV7-9,.
TGCAGCGTTTCCGCGGGGGGGCCCGGCAATGAGCAGTTCTTC,CSVSAGGPGNEQFF,TRBJ2-1,14,TRBD2,TRBV29-1,.
TGTGCCAGCAGCCGTTCCCGTCGACTAGCGGGTGCAGATACGCAGTATTTT,CASSRSRRLAGADTQYF,TRBJ2-3,17,TRBD2,TRBV7-9,.
TGTGCCAGCTCACAGGCGACAGGGGAGCAGTACTTC,CASSQATGEQYF,TRBJ2-7,12,TRBD1,TRBV18,.
TGTGCCAGCAGTTTATACGGCCATTCGGCTAATCAGCCCCAGCATTTT,CASSLYGHSANQPQHF,TRBJ1-5,16,.,TRBV27,.
TGTGCCAGCAGCTCGACCGGGACTACCAGCTACGAGCAGTACTTC,CASSSTGTTSYEQYF,TRBJ2-7,15,TRBD2,TRBV13,.
TGTGCCAGCAGTGTTTACAGAGCGGGAGATACGCAGTATTTT,CASSVYRAGDTQYF,TRBJ2-3,14,.,TRBV6-1,.
TGTGCCAGCAGCTTAGCGGGAGGAGTTGCCGAGCAGTACTTC,CASSLAGGVAEQYF,TRBJ2-7,14,.,TRBV7-2,.
TGCGCCAGCAGCTTGACGTACAGGGGAATAGCCAAAAACATTCAGTACTTC,CASSLTYRGIAKNIQYF,TRBJ2-4,17,TRBD1,TRBV5-1,.
TGTGCCTGGATGTTCCCTAGTCTGGGGTCCTACAATGAGCAGTTCTTC,CAWMFPSLGSYNEQFF,TRBJ2-1,16,.,TRBV30,.
TGTGCCAGCAGCTTAGTAGACACCGGGGAGCTGTTTTTT,CASSLVDTGELFF,TRBJ2-2,13,.,TRBV13,.
TGTGCCAGTAGTTACTTTTCGGGACACCCTCTCTACGAGCAGTACTTC,CASSYFSGHPLYEQYF,TRBJ2-7,16,.,TRBV19,.
TGCGCCAGCAGCTTGGCCGGGGCTGAGCAGTTCTTC,CASSLAGAEQFF,TRBJ2-1,12,.,TRBV5-1,.
TGTGCCAGCAGTTTAGAAATGCCGGGACTAGCGGGAGTCCTTGAGCAGTTCTTC,CASSLEMPGLAGVLEQFF,TRBJ2-1,18,TRBD2,TRBV27,.
TGTGCCAGCAGTCGAGAGGGACAGAAGTGGGAGACCCAGTACTTC,CASSREGQKWETQYF,TRBJ2-5,15,TRBD1,TRBV28,.
TGTGCCAGCAGCCAGGTACCTTATGAGCAGTTCTTC,CASSQVPYEQFF,TRBJ2-1,12,.,TRBV14,.
TGTGCCTGGAACCCTATCTCTGGAAACACCATATATTTT,CAWNPISGNTIYF,TRBJ1-3,13,.,TRBV30,.
TGTGCCAGCAGTCCCCCCCGGGAAGCGGGAGTTGAAGATACGCAGTATTTT,CASSPPREAGVEDTQYF,TRBJ2-3,17,TRBD2,TRBV28,.
TGTGCCAGCAGCCGGGACAGGAGAAATTCACCCCTCCACTTT,CASSRDRRNSPLHF,TRBJ1-6,14,TRBD1,TRBV6-1,.
TGTGCCAGCAGTGACATCGGGGACAGGGGGACCTACGAGCAGTACTTC,CASSDIGDRGTYEQYF,TRBJ2-7,16,TRBD1,TRBV6-1,once
TGCGCCAGCAGCCAAGATCCGACGTCCGCCTACGAGCAGTACTTC,CASSQDPTSAYEQYF,TRBJ2-7,15,.,TRBV4-1,.
TGTGCCAGCGGCCGAGGAGGGGCCGGGGAGCTGTTTTTT,CASGRGGAGELFF,TRBJ2-2,13,.,TRBV25-1,.
TGTGCCACCAGCTCCCGAGGGCTTTATCAGCCCCAGCATTTT,CATSSRGLYQPQHF,TRBJ1-5,14,.,TRBV15,.
TGTGCCAGCAGCTTTGATCTCTCAGGGACCTACGAGCAGTACTTC,CASSFDLSGTYEQYF,TRBJ2-7,15,.,TRBV7-2,once
TGCGCCAGCAGCTTGTTCGGGGCCAACACCGGGGAGCTGTTTTTT,CASSLFGANTGELFF,TRBJ2-2,15,.,TRBV5-1,.
TGTGCCAGCAGCGTAGAACTAGGGGCGAGCTCCTACGAGCAGTACTTC,CASSVELGASSYEQYF,TRBJ2-7,16,.,TRBV9,.
TGCGCCAGCAGCTTGGGGGGGTCAACTAATGAAAAACTGTTTTTT,CASSLGGSTNEKLFF,TRBJ1-4,15,.,TRBV5-1,.
TGTGCCAGCAGTTCAGCGGCTGGAAACACCATATATTTT,CASSSAAGNTIYF,TRBJ1-3,13,.,TRBV28,once
TGTGCCAGCAGATTGGGTTGGACAGGAGCCTACGAGCAGTACTTC,CASRLGWTGAYEQYF,TRBJ2-7,15,TRBD1,TRBV5-5,.
TGCGCCAGCAGACTAGCGGGCCAAGAGACCCAGTACTTC,CASRLAGQETQYF,TRBJ2-5,13,TRBD2,TRBV10-2,.
TGTGCCAGCAGCTTTGGGACAGGGGGCGAGTTCTTC,CASSFGTGGEFF,TRBJ2-1,12,TRBD1,TRBV5-6,.
TGTGCCATCAGCCAGACGGAAAGCTCCTACAATGAGCAGTTCTTC,CAISQTESSYNEQFF,TRBJ2-1,15,.,TRBV10-3,.
TGTGCTAGTGGTTTGGTCTTATCGGGGCGACAGGGCGAGTACAATGAGCAGTTCTTC,CASGLVLSGRQGEYNEQFF,TRBJ2-1,19,TRBD1,TRBV12-5,.
TGTGCCAGCAGTCTCGGGTTTGGCAGTAGCAATCAGCCCCAGCATTTT,CASSLGFGSSNQPQHF,TRBJ1-5,16,.,TRBV28,.
TGTGCCAGTAGTAGGACAACGAGCACAGATACGCAGTATTTT,CASSRTTSTDTQYF,TRBJ2-3,14,.,TRBV19,.
TGTGCCAGCAGTGAGACTAGCGGGAGGGGCACAGATACGCAGTATTTT,CASSETSGRGTDTQYF,TRBJ2-3,16,TRBD2,TRBV6-4,.
TGCGCCAGCAGCTTGGACAGGGTAATCACCGGGGAGCTGTTTTTT,CASSLDRVITGELFF,TRBJ2-2,15,.,TRBV5-1,.